The text below deals with one TCR beta chain. The sample belongs to a study of T-cell memory formation after mild COVID-19. This CDR3 region has 17 residues. V gave up 5 bases and J gave up 7 bases; unmatched junction bases: 16. Germline V CDR1 and CDR2: SGHTA, FQGNSA. From the 5' RACE reads, TCRdb called clonotypes with MiXCR, one entry per CDR3 protein. This sample has about 340,000 distinct CDR3 sequences, with 20% to 25% found just once. The genes are TRBV7-2 and TRBJ2-2; 7 bases line up with TRBD1. The receptor was isolated from a man younger than 30 who had mild COVID-19 (a few samples of this study predate the infection). Cell type and time point are not known. Sequenced material: PBMCs or a T cell subset sorted from them (not recorded which). The CDR3 loop reads CASSPPIREGGGGELFF. In DNA form, the CDR3 reads TGTGCCAGCAGCCCTCCTATCCGAGAAGGGGGCGGCGGGGAGCTGTTTTTT.